The 21 T cell receptor beta chains listed next were all sequenced from one sample in a study of T cell responses to AZD1222 COVID-19 vaccine. The method was immunoSEQ multiplex PCR; TCRdb's version includes in-frame clones alone and lacks a portion of them. The repertoire holds approximately 150,000 clones, with more than 70% as singletons. Sequenced here: peripheral blood, sampled 28 days after the second AZD1222 dose. These TCRs come from an adult who received the AZD1222 COVID-19 vaccine.

The rearrangement joins TRBV28 to TRBJ1-1, with a weak D call TRBD1 (5 bases). The V end was cut by 6 bases, the J end by 2 bases, with 16 bases between. This CDR3 region has 15 residues. CDR1 MDHEN and CDR2 SYDVKM come from the germline V gene. The CDR3 spells CASSPSTAGNTEAFF. The CDR3 nucleotides read TGTGCCAGCAGCCCTTCGACAGCGGGAAACACTGAAGCTTTCTTT. Using reference TRBV28 and TRBJ1-1 for the parts outside the CDR3, the full variable domain is DVKVTQSSRYLVKRTGEKVFLECVQDMDHENMFWYRQDPGLGLRLIYFSYDVKMKEKGDIPEGYSVSREKKERFSLILESASTNQTSMYLCASSPSTAGNTEAFFGQGTRLTVV.

This chain links TRBV11-3 with TRBJ2-3; TRBD1 or TRBD2 may be the D gene (6 bases each). The CDR3 has 16 residues. V was shortened by 1 base and J by 0 bases, with 11 bases between the two germline ends. The germline gives CDR1 SGHNT, CDR2 YENEEA. The CDR3 loop is CASSLGGGLSTDTQYF. The DNA for the CDR3 is TGTGCCAGCAGCTTAGGAGGGGGACTTAGCACAGATACGCAGTATTTT.

The chain employs TRBV7-3 and TRBJ2-5; no reliable D call. In germline, CDR1 is SGHTA, CDR2 FQGTGA. The ends were cut back, 2 bases at V and 5 bases at J, with 12 bases in the middle. This CDR3 contains 14 residues. The CDR3 spells CASSLGSFGETQYF. CDR3 DNA sequence: TGTGCCAGCAGCTTAGGCTCATTCGGGGAGACCCAGTACTTC.

The CDR3 nucleotides are TGCGCCAGCAGCCAAGATGCACAGGGGAACACTGAAGCTTTCTTT. Encoded protein: CASSQDAQGNTEAFF. V is TRBV4-3 and J is TRBJ1-1, with D maybe TRBD1 (6 bases). The CDR3 extends over 15 amino acids. Per germline, CDR1 LGHNA and CDR2 YSLEER. V was cut by 0 bases and J by 1 base, with 9 bases left in between.

The V gene is TRBV15, the J gene TRBJ2-1; 9 positions match TRBD2. CDR3 length: 16 residues. Germline V gives CDR1 LNHNV, CDR2 YYDKDF (reference sequence). V lost 8 bases and J lost 1; bases outside the gene matches: 9. CDR3 DNA: TGTGCCACCTTCCCTAGCGGGATAGGGTCCTACAATGAGCAGTTCTTC. This translates into CATFPSGIGSYNEQFF.

J is TRBJ2-7 and V is TRBV11-2; a weak D match, TRBD2 (7 bases). From germline, CDR1 is SGHAT and CDR2 FQNNGV. Trimming shortened V by 5 bases and J by 7 bases, and 18 bases separated the two germline ends. This CDR3 has 14 amino acids. CDR3 sequence: CASSPRAGAGEQYF. The CDR3 region has the DNA TGTGCCAGCAGCCCGAGGGCGGGGGCGGGAGAGCAGTACTTC.

This chain joins TRBV3-1 (or the pseudogene TRBV3-2) and TRBJ1-1; weak D call: TRBD1 (5 bases). Germline V gene sequence: CDR1 LGHDT, CDR2 YNNKEL (reference sequence). This CDR3 region has 14 residues. The V gene lost 1 base and the J gene lost 1 base, with 7 bases spanning the gap. CDR3 loop: CASSQVGGNTEAFF. As DNA, the CDR3 is TGTGCCAGCAGCCAAGTTGGGGGGAACACTGAAGCTTTCTTT.

The CDR3 nucleotides read TGTGCCAGCAGAACTTATAGCAATCAGCCCCAGCATTTT. Translating it yields CASRTYSNQPQHF. This rearrangement joins TRBV28 to TRBJ1-5; D not certain. The germline V and J ends were trimmed by 6 bases and 0 bases, with 6 bases remaining between them. Germline lookup yields CDR1 MDHEN and CDR2 SYDVKM. The CDR3 is made up of 13 amino acids.

V usage is TRBV27 and J usage is TRBJ2-1; D unresolved. Per the germline V gene, CDR1 is MNHEY and CDR2 is SMNVEV (reference sequence). This CDR3 is built from 14 residues. V was clipped by 10 bases and J by 6 bases, with 19 bases between them. CDR3 amino acids: CATVDGLASNEQFF. DNA of the CDR3: TGTGCCACCGTAGACGGTCTGGCCTCCAATGAGCAGTTCTTC.

The chain is built from TRBV11-2 and TRBJ1-2; perhaps TRBD1 as D (5 bases). Germline-derived CDR1 and CDR2 are SGHAT and FQNNGV. The CDR3 loop spans 16 amino acids. V lost 4 bases, J lost 4 bases, and 19 bases lay in between. The CDR3 sequence: CASSSYRGPGSYGYTF. The DNA of the CDR3 is TGTGCCAGCAGCTCCTATCGGGGACCTGGCAGCTATGGCTACACCTTC.

This clone appeared a single time. The CDR3: CASGEGMETQYF. DNA of the CDR3: TGTGCCAGCGGCGAGGGGATGGAGACCCAGTACTTC. The V gene is TRBV9, the J gene TRBJ2-5, with D perhaps matching TRBD1 or TRBD2 (5 bases each). The V gene lost 7 bases and the J gene lost 5 bases, with 12 bases spanning the gap. Germline lookup yields CDR1 SGDLS and CDR2 YYNGEE. This CDR3 spans 12 amino acids.

Written as DNA, the CDR3 is TGTGCCACCAGTGAGTGGCCAGGGGGAAAGGGTACGCAGTATTTT. Encoded protein: CATSEWPGGKGTQYF. The rearrangement uses TRBV24-1 and TRBJ2-3; TRBD1 matches 7 bases. The V gene end was trimmed by 4 bases and the J gene end by 8 bases; junction bases not matched to a gene: 11. CDR1 and CDR2 from the germline V gene are KGHDR and SFDVKD. The CDR3 runs to 15 residues.

The CDR3 sequence: CASSLQHSLGFSYTF. DNA of the CDR3: TGTGCCAGCAGTTTACAGCATTCCCTTGGGTTTAGCTACACCTTC. This chain links TRBV28 with TRBJ1-2; no definite D call. Trimming pared 2 bases from V and 9 bases from J, leaving 19 bases between. CDR1 MDHEN and CDR2 SYDVKM come from the germline V gene. This CDR3 comprises 15 residues.

This rearrangement joins TRBV4-3 to TRBJ2-5; the D is unclear. V shed 0 bases and J shed 5 bases, with 4 bases lying between them. CDR1 and CDR2 from the germline V gene are LGHNA and YSLEER. There are 12 residues in the CDR3. DNA of the CDR3: TGCGCCAGCAGCCAAGATCTTGAGACCCAGTACTTC. This gives the protein CASSQDLETQYF.

CDR3 residues: CASSQRGLAGVGEQFF. CDR3 bases: TGCGCCAGCAGCCAGAGGGGACTAGCGGGAGTGGGTGAGCAGTTCTTC. This chain uses TRBV4-1 with TRBJ2-1, with 14 bases aligning to TRBD2. The CDR3 covers 16 residues. V lost 3 bases and J lost 9; bases outside the gene matches: 7. Germline-derived CDR1 and CDR2 are MGHRA and YSYEKL.

The chain is built from TRBV29-1 and TRBJ1-2, with TRBD1 as a possible D gene (5 bases). The CDR3 is made up of 14 amino acids. V was trimmed by 1 base and J by 8 bases, leaving 17 bases between them. Germline CDR1 and CDR2: SQVTM and ANQGSEA. CDR3 coding DNA: TGCAGCGTTGAAGCTAGAGGACAAGTTCGGGGCTACACCTTC. It translates to CSVEARGQVRGYTF.

The rearrangement links TRBV4-3 to TRBJ2-7; weak D call: TRBD2 (7 bases). In germline, CDR1 is LGHNA, CDR2 YSLEER. The CDR3 sequence is 17 residues long. V shed 0 bases and J shed 0 bases, with 15 bases lying between them. The chain's CDR3 is CASSQDWGGRSSYEQYF. The CDR3 DNA is TGCGCCAGCAGCCAAGATTGGGGGGGCAGGAGCTCCTACGAGCAGTACTTC.

The chain combines TRBV7-6 with TRBJ2-7; 10 nucleotides agree with TRBD2. This CDR3 has 16 amino acids. CDR1 and CDR2 (germline): SGHVS, FNYEAQ. J lost 5 bases, V lost 2 bases, and 9 bases had no gene match. CDR3 nucleotide sequence: TGTGCCAGCAGCTTACTAGCGGGAGATTCTCGGGACGAGCAGTACTTC. This gives the protein CASSLLAGDSRDEQYF. The complete variable domain, with remaining parts taken from reference TRBV7-6 and TRBJ2-7, reads GAGVSQSPRYKVTKRGQDVALRCDPISGHVSLYWYRQALGQGPEFLTYFNYEAQQDKSGLPNDRFSAERPEGSISTLTIQRTEQRDSAMYRCASSLLAGDSRDEQYFGPGTRLTVT.

The gene calls are TRBV4-1 and TRBJ1-2; D remains ambiguous. V lost 1 base to trimming and J lost 10 bases, with 22 bases between them. The CDR3 is 16 amino acids. CDR1 MGHRA and CDR2 YSYEKL come from the germline V gene. This chain's CDR3 is CASSQASMLPGGDYTF. The DNA of the CDR3 is TGCGCCAGCAGCCAAGCCTCAATGCTCCCAGGAGGAGACTACACCTTC.

This chain links TRBV3-1 (or the pseudogene TRBV3-2) with TRBJ1-1; possible D gene TRBD1, 6 bases. V was shortened by 0 bases and J by 4 bases, with 9 bases between the two germline ends. The CDR3 totals 14 residues. Germline V gene sequence: CDR1 LGHDT, CDR2 YNNKEL (reference sequence). CDR3 protein: CASSQDVRGTEAFF. CDR3 DNA sequence: TGTGCCAGCAGCCAAGATGTCAGGGGCACTGAAGCTTTCTTT.

V gene TRBV10-3 combines with J gene TRBJ2-1; TRBD2 might be the D (6 bases). CDR3 length equals 16 residues. Trimming cost V 7 bases and J 0 bases, with 16 bases left between them. Germline CDR1 reads ENHRY; CDR2 reads SYGVKD. The CDR3 is CAITQNGGVSYNEQFF. CDR3 coding DNA: TGTGCCATCACACAAAACGGCGGGGTCTCCTACAATGAGCAGTTCTTC.